What follows describes a single T cell receptor (beta chain). Germline CDR1 is MDHEN and CDR2 is SYDVKM. This CDR3 is built from 13 residues. Trimming stripped 3 bases from V and 4 bases from J, with 9 bases between. Clones were sequenced by immunoSEQ multiplex PCR, and TCRdb holds only the in-frame ones, with some missing. The repertoire consists of about 76,000 clones, with around three quarters occurring once and the leading ten covering about 14%. The entry originates in a study of blood T cell repertoires in COVID-19. The J gene is TRBJ2-5, the V gene TRBV28, with D maybe TRBD2 (6 bases). The sequenced sample consisted of peripheral blood. The clonotype was recovered from a human donor in a cohort sampled during active COVID-19. CDR3 sequence: CASSFRDLETQYF. The CDR3 nucleotides read TGTGCCAGCAGTTTCCGGGACTTAGAGACCCAGTACTTC.